What follows are 32 T cell receptor beta chains derived from one specimen sequenced in a study of CD8+ T cells in alopecia areata. Extraction of RNA preceded its reverse transcription into cDNA, which served as the sequencing template. Produced via immunoSEQ multiplex PCR; TCRdb's table is partial and in-frame only. The sample holds some 150,000 clones, around 50% seen once. Material: CD8+ T cells sorted from blood, obtained at week 0. Receptors were obtained from a human donor with alopecia areata.

The chain joins TRBV13 to TRBJ2-2; D gene uncertain. CDR1 is PRHDT and CDR2 is FYEKMQ in the germline V gene (reference sequence). V was shortened by 8 bases and J by 5 bases, with 9 bases between the two germline ends. This CDR3 has 12 residues. DNA for the CDR3: TGTGCCAGCCTTGGAGTAACCGGGGAGCTGTTTTTT. Translating it yields CASLGVTGELFF. Filled out from reference TRBV13 and TRBJ2-2, the complete variable domain reads AAGVIQSPRHLIKEKRETATLKCYPIPRHDTVYWYQQGPGQDPQFLISFYEKMQSDKGSIPDRFSAQQFSDYHSELNMSSLELGDSALYFCASLGVTGELFFGEGSRLTVL.

The chain joins TRBV30 to TRBJ2-1, with a possible D match to TRBD1 (6 bases). Between the trimmed V and J ends, which lost 4 bases and 13 bases, there was a span of 17 bases. CDR3 length equals 12 residues. CDR1 GTSNPN and CDR2 SVGIG come from the germline V gene (reference sequence). CDR3 bases: TGTGCCTGGACCGCGTCCAGGGGTCTACAGTTCTTC. This codes for CAWTASRGLQFF.

The chain combines TRBV5-6 with TRBJ2-1, with D perhaps matching TRBD1 (6 bases). The CDR3 covers 14 residues. Germline-derived CDR1 and CDR2 are SGHDT and YYEEEE. Trimming took off 8 bases at V and 7 bases at J, with 19 bases between the two ends. CDR3 loop: CASTQGMSLNEQFF. CDR3 nucleotides: TGTGCCAGTACACAGGGCATGAGTTTGAATGAGCAGTTCTTC.

The V and J genes are TRBV11-2 and TRBJ1-5; D may be TRBD1 (5 bases). The CDR3 is made up of 15 amino acids. The V gene's germline CDR1 is SGHAT and CDR2 FQNNGV. V was pared by 0 bases and J by 3 bases, with 9 bases between. The CDR3: CASSLDLGPNQPQHF. The CDR3 DNA is TGTGCCAGCAGCTTAGATCTGGGGCCCAATCAGCCCCAGCATTTT.

The gene calls are TRBV19 and TRBJ1-5; no definite D call. Germline V lookup: CDR1 LNHDA, CDR2 SQIVND (reference sequence). CDR3 length: 13 residues. Trimming took off 5 bases at V and 7 bases at J, with 12 bases between the two ends. This CDR3 is CASSGSSGQPQHF. The CDR3 nucleotides read TGTGCCAGTAGTGGTAGTTCGGGCCAGCCCCAGCATTTT.

This chain links TRBV29-1 with TRBJ2-5; D is possibly TRBD2 (6 bases). The V gene lost 0 bases and the J gene lost 5 bases, with 13 bases spanning the gap. The CDR3 runs to 14 residues. Germline assignment: CDR1 SQVTM and CDR2 ANQGSEA. This CDR3 reads CSVEDVLAWETQYF. The CDR3 nucleotides read TGCAGCGTTGAAGATGTACTAGCATGGGAGACCCAGTACTTC.

The chain recombines TRBV5-1 with TRBJ1-2; D not certain. Germline CDR1 SGHRS, CDR2 YFSETQ. V lost 0 bases and J 0 bases, leaving 9 bases between the germline ends. The CDR3 runs 15 residues. The CDR3 is CASSLAGETNYGYTF. For the CDR3, the DNA is TGCGCCAGCAGCTTGGCGGGCGAAACTAACTATGGCTACACCTTC.

As to this clone: Its ends do not fully match the called genes, so a read error is possible. The chain recombines TRBV10-3 with TRBJ1-2; D call uncertain. This CDR3 contains 17 residues. Looked up from germline, CDR1 is ENHRY and CDR2 is SYGVKD. The CDR3 reads CASSYLQDPTAFYGYTF. DNA for the CDR3: TGTGCCAGCAGTTACCTGCAGGACCCAACGGCATTCTATGGCTACACCTTC.

This clone was observed once. The rearrangement uses TRBV2 and TRBJ2-3; D is possibly TRBD2 (6 bases). Trimming took 2 bases from V and 3 from J, leaving 12 bases between them. CDR3 length equals 15 residues. Germline V gives CDR1 SNHLY, CDR2 FYNNEI. The CDR3 nucleotides are TGTGCCAGCAGTGAATCTGCGGGGCCGACAGATACGCAGTATTTT. Protein product: CASSESAGPTDTQYF.

The rearrangement uses TRBV2 and TRBJ2-3, with D hard to call. V lost 0 bases and J lost 3, with 13 bases in between. The CDR3 covers 16 residues. Germline V gene data show CDR1 as SNHLY and CDR2 as FYNNEI. CDR3 sequence: CASSEAPGPVTDTQYF. The CDR3 nucleotides are TGTGCCAGCAGTGAAGCGCCGGGCCCGGTGACAGATACGCAGTATTTT.

This clone was seen more than once but under ten times. The chain uses TRBV9 and TRBJ1-2, with 8 positions matching TRBD1. The CDR3 has 14 amino acids. With 0 bases clipped from V and 8 bases from J, the junction kept 6 bases outside the gene matches. Germline lookup yields CDR1 SGDLS and CDR2 YYNGEE. Here the CDR3 DNA reads TGTGCCAGCAGCGTAGCAGGGGGCGGAGGAGGCTACACCTTC. The encoded protein is CASSVAGGGGGYTF. Full variable domain (outside the CDR3, taken from reference TRBV9 and TRBJ1-2): DSGVTQTPKHLITATGQRVTLRCSPRSGDLSVYWYQQSLDQGLQFLIQYYNGEERAKGNILERFSAQQFPDLHSELNLSSLELGDSALYFCASSVAGGGGGYTFGSGTRLTVV.

The CDR3 region is CASSSGGNQPQHF. CDR3 bases: TGTGCCAGCTCTTCGGGTGGCAATCAGCCCCAGCATTTT. The gene calls are TRBV6-5 and TRBJ1-5; no clear D. The CDR3 contains 13 residues. The V end was cut by 8 bases, the J end by 2 bases, with 10 bases between. The germline gives CDR1 MNHEY, CDR2 SVGAGI.

This chain connects TRBV13 to TRBJ1-5; D not certain. The length of the CDR3 is 16 residues. Germline V CDR1 and CDR2: PRHDT, FYEKMQ (reference sequence). Trimming pared 4 bases from V and 5 bases from J, leaving 18 bases between. CDR3 bases: TGTGCCAGCAGCTCCAGACTGGACCCACCAGATCAGCCCCAGCATTTT. It translates to CASSSRLDPPDQPQHF.

This sequence joins TRBV6-5 and TRBJ2-2; possible D gene TRBD2, 6 bases. CDR3 length: 15 residues. Looked up from germline, CDR1 is MNHEY and CDR2 is SVGAGI. Trimming shortened V by 0 bases and J by 4 bases, and 9 bases separated the two germline ends. CDR3 sequence: CASSYSEGSTGELFF. CDR3 nucleotides: TGTGCCAGCAGTTACTCGGAGGGTAGCACCGGGGAGCTGTTTTTT.

The rearrangement links TRBV15 to TRBJ2-2; no firm D call. The CDR3 is made up of 14 amino acids. Trimming pared 0 bases from V and 1 base from J, leaving 3 bases between. Germline loops: CDR1 LNHNV, CDR2 YYDKDF (reference sequence). CDR3 bases: TGTGCCACCAGCAGAGATCTGAACACCGGGGAGCTGTTTTTT. Protein: CATSRDLNTGELFF.

The chain joins TRBV7-9 to TRBJ1-1; 10 bases align to TRBD1. J was trimmed by 2 bases and V by 2 bases; bases with no gene match: 8. The CDR3 sequence is 17 residues long. The germline CDR1 and CDR2 sequences are SEHNR and FQNEAQ (reference sequence). CDR3 loop: CASSLPGQGTPNTEAFF. CDR3 nucleotide sequence: TGTGCCAGCAGCTTACCGGGACAGGGGACTCCTAACACTGAAGCTTTCTTT.

The count of this clone is one. The rearrangement joins TRBV29-1 to TRBJ1-2, with D unclear. The CDR3 runs 11 residues. Germline CDR1 is SQVTM and CDR2 is ANQGSEA. Trimming pared 3 bases from V and 5 bases from J, leaving 7 bases between. The CDR3, as DNA: TGCAGCGTTGATGAAGAATATGGCTACACCTTC. Its protein is CSVDEEYGYTF.

V and J are TRBV7-6 and TRBJ2-5; 8 nucleotides align to TRBD2. V lost 2 bases, J lost 4 bases, and 15 bases stayed unmatched. Germline CDR1 and CDR2: SGHVS and FNYEAQ. This CDR3 has 18 residues. The CDR3 DNA reads TGTGCCAGCAGCTTAACCCCTCTGGGGGTAGCGGGGACAGAGACCCAGTACTTC. It specifies CASSLTPLGVAGTETQYF.

Here the CDR3 DNA reads TGTGCCAGCAGCTTAGGAGTTTCCGGGGATCCCTATGGCTACACCTTC. Amino acids: CASSLGVSGDPYGYTF. The genes are TRBV7-2 and TRBJ1-2, with D hard to call. Per the germline V gene, CDR1 is SGHTA and CDR2 is FQGNSA. The CDR3 contains 16 residues. V was pared by 1 base and J by 4 bases, with 16 bases between.

This sequence joins TRBV13 and TRBJ2-5, with a weak D call TRBD1 (5 bases). V shed 4 bases and J shed 2 bases, with 11 bases lying between them. The length of the CDR3 is 14 residues. The germline V gene encodes CDR1 PRHDT and CDR2 FYEKMQ (reference sequence). The DNA of the CDR3 is TGTGCCAGCAGCTCCATACAGGATCAAGAGACCCAGTACTTC. This translates into CASSSIQDQETQYF.

This chain links TRBV6-5 with TRBJ1-2; D call uncertain. V was pared by 0 bases and J by 3 bases, with 11 bases between. The germline V gene has CDR1 MNHEY and CDR2 SVGAGI. CDR3 size: 15 residues. The CDR3 sequence: CASSYSRAGDYGYTF. CDR3 bases: TGTGCCAGCAGTTACTCCCGGGCAGGAGACTATGGCTACACCTTC.

This sequence joins TRBV18 and TRBJ2-7, with D possibly being TRBD1 or TRBD2 (6 bases each). Trimming removed 4 bases from V and 5 bases from J, with 12 bases in between. Germline assignment: CDR1 KGHSH and CDR2 LQKENI. The CDR3 has 13 residues. The CDR3 is CASSLMRGDEQYF. CDR3 sequence (DNA): TGTGCCAGCTCACTAATGAGGGGGGACGAGCAGTACTTC.

This chain's CDR3 is CASSWPPFGDGYTF. The CDR3 coding sequence is TGTGCCAGCAGCTGGCCCCCATTTGGAGATGGCTACACCTTC. The chain has TRBV7-9 and TRBJ1-2; the D is unclear. The CDR3 runs 14 residues. The ends were cut back, 4 bases at V and 6 bases at J, with 15 bases in the middle. CDR1 SEHNR and CDR2 FQNEAQ come from the germline V gene (reference sequence). Looking up the rest from reference TRBV7-9 and TRBJ1-2 gives the full variable domain: DTGVSQNPRHKITKRGQNVTFRCDPISEHNRLYWYRQTLGQGPEFLTYFQNEAQLEKSRLLSDRFSAERPKGSFSTLEIQRTEQGDSAMYLCASSWPPFGDGYTFGSGTRLTVV.

This rearrangement joins TRBV27 to TRBJ1-1, with D tentatively TRBD1 (6 bases). Between the trimmed V and J ends, which lost 1 base and 0 bases, there was a span of 9 bases. CDR1 and CDR2 from the germline V gene are MNHEY and SMNVEV (reference sequence). The CDR3 sequence is 15 residues long. CDR3 sequence reads: CASSLLGDMNTEAFF. In nucleotides, the CDR3 is TGTGCCAGCAGTTTATTGGGGGACATGAACACTGAAGCTTTCTTT.

In its sample, this clone was seen once. This sequence joins TRBV7-2 and TRBJ2-2; maybe TRBD2 (6 bases). The V end was cut by 3 bases, the J end by 6 bases, with 14 bases between. CDR1 SGHTA and CDR2 FQGNSA come from the germline V gene. The CDR3 runs 15 residues. The CDR3, as DNA: TGTGCCAGCAGCTTGTCTGGAGGGGAGGCCGGGGAGCTGTTTTTT. Translating it yields CASSLSGGEAGELFF.

This clone was found a few times. The CDR3 is CASSLSTDTQYF. In nucleotides, the CDR3 is TGTGCCAGCAGCTTATCTACAGATACGCAGTATTTT. The chain combines TRBV5-4 with TRBJ2-3; D not resolved. V lost 2 bases to trimming and J lost 3 bases, with 4 bases between them. Germline assignment: CDR1 SGHNT and CDR2 YYREEE (reference sequence). This CDR3 region has 12 residues.

This clone was seen a handful of times. The chain employs TRBV7-9 and TRBJ2-1; 9 bases map to TRBD1. CDR3 length equals 14 residues. Germline V gives CDR1 SEHNR, CDR2 FQNEAQ (reference sequence). With 3 bases clipped from V and 8 bases from J, the junction kept 5 bases outside the gene matches. The CDR3 here is CASSFYRGQDEQFF. DNA of the CDR3: TGTGCCAGCAGCTTTTACAGGGGGCAGGATGAGCAGTTCTTC.

The chain is built from TRBV4-1 and TRBJ2-7; D unresolved. Germline V gives CDR1 MGHRA, CDR2 YSYEKL. V was clipped by 0 bases and J by 5 bases, with 5 bases between them. The CDR3 consists of 12 residues. DNA of the CDR3: TGCGCCAGCAGCCAAGATGGCGACGAGCAGTACTTC. This translates into CASSQDGDEQYF.

Only a few counts were recorded for this clone. The genes are TRBV29-1 and TRBJ2-5, with 8 nucleotides matching TRBD2. The length of the CDR3 is 14 residues. Losses at the gene ends were 2 bases for V and 3 bases for J; bases not matched to a gene: 5. CDR1 is SQVTM and CDR2 is ANQGSEA in the germline V gene. The CDR3 sequence: CSVEIAGKEETQYF. Here the CDR3 DNA reads TGCAGCGTTGAAATAGCGGGGAAAGAAGAGACCCAGTACTTC.

This chain uses TRBV29-1 with TRBJ2-7; D might be TRBD2 (5 bases). Trimming removed 4 bases at V and 2 bases at J, with 9 bases between. The CDR3 extends over 12 amino acids. Germline V gene lookup returns CDR1 SQVTM and CDR2 ANQGSEA. CDR3 in amino acids: CSVVDFAYEQYF. CDR3 in DNA: TGCAGCGTTGTGGACTTTGCCTACGAGCAGTACTTC.

This chain joins TRBV11-2 and TRBJ1-1; D unclear. V lost 4 bases and J lost 11, with 11 bases in between. The CDR3 loop spans 11 amino acids. Germline values: CDR1 SGHAT, CDR2 FQNNGV. The CDR3 protein is CASSSTRRAFF. As DNA, the CDR3 is TGTGCCAGCAGCTCCACGAGGAGGGCTTTCTTT.

The chain couples TRBV7-7 to TRBJ2-3, with a tentative D call TRBD2 (6 bases). This CDR3 is built from 13 residues. Germline V gene data show CDR1 as SSHAT and CDR2 as FNYEAQ (reference sequence). Trimming took 8 bases from V and 5 from J, leaving 14 bases between them. CDR3 DNA: TGTGCCAGCGGCGCGGGGAAGGGAGATACGCAGTATTTT. Encoded protein: CASGAGKGDTQYF. Full variable domain (rest looked up from reference TRBV7-7 and TRBJ2-3): GAGVSQSPRYKVTKRGQDVTLRCDPISSHATLYWYQQALGQGPEFLTYFNYEAQPDKSGLPSDRFSAERPEGSISTLTIQRTEQRDSAMYRCASGAGKGDTQYFGPGTRLTVL.